The TCR beta chain under discussion was sequenced for a study of early T cells in non-severe SARS-CoV-2 infection. Study as a whole: Bulk RNA taken from unsorted whole blood was sequenced, leaving chains unpaired.

Per germline, CDR1 SGHDT and CDR2 YYEEEE. The CDR3 is made up of 14 amino acids. V was pared by 0 bases and J by 4 bases, with 10 bases between. The study's findings and limits: VDJdb matching favored anti-spike CD8 responses, missing private and CD4 specificities.

Each cDNA molecule carried a unique molecular identifier. TCRdb redid the calling of the 5' RACE reads with MiXCR, one entry per CDR3 protein. Of fewer than 65,000 distinct CDR3 sequences listed, around 8.5% were seen once; the top ten hold about 20%. This clonotype was observed a few times. Its antigen remains unidentified. This chain links TRBV5-6 with TRBJ1-2; D ambiguous. This TCR was sampled from an adult who was a healthcare worker with PCR-confirmed SARS-CoV-2 infection or an uninfected control (not recorded which). Specimen: whole blood. The CDR3, as DNA: TGTGCCAGCAGCTTGGGACCGTTCTTCTATGGCTACACCTTC. It encodes CASSLGPFFYGYTF.